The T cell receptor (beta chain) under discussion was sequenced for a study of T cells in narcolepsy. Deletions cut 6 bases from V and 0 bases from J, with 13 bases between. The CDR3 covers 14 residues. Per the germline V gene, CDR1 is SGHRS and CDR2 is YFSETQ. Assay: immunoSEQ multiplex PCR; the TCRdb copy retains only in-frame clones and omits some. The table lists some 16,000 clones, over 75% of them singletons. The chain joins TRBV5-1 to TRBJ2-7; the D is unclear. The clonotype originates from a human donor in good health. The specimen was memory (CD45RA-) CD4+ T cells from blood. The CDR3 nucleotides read TGCGCCAGCACCCAGGACGCAATCTCCTACGAGCAGTACTTC. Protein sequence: CASTQDAISYEQYF. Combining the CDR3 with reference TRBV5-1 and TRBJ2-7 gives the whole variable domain KAGVTQTPRYLIKTRGQQVTLSCSPISGHRSVSWYQQTPGQGLQFLFEYFSETQRNKGNFPGRFSGRQFSNSRSEMNVSTLELGDSALYLCASTQDAISYEQYFGPGTRLTVT.